The source of this T cell receptor (beta chain) is a study of CD8 T cells in Susac syndrome. cDNA came from around 0.5 to 1 ug RNA primed by random hexamers. It was immunoSEQ multiplex PCR that amplified TCR beta CDR3 across 54 Vbeta and 13 Jbeta. Via MiXCR, TCRdb re-called the immunoSEQ multiplex PCR reads, giving one row per CDR3 protein. The sample consists of 190,000 or so distinct CDR3 sequences, about 95% of them appearing once. This clonotype originated in a human donor with multiple sclerosis. Material for sequencing was CD4+ T cells from PBMCs.

CDR3 residues: CAWSGWHRASTEAFF. The CDR3 nucleotides are TGTGCCTGGAGTGGATGGCACAGGGCATCCACTGAAGCTTTCTTT. The chain recombines TRBV30 with TRBJ1-1; TRBD1 might be the D (6 bases). Germline V gene data show CDR1 as GTSNPN and CDR2 as SVGIG (reference sequence). Trimming pared 1 base from V and 4 bases from J, leaving 16 bases between. The CDR3 has 15 residues. Full variable domain (remainder filled in from reference TRBV30 and TRBJ1-1): SQTIHQWPATLVQPVGSPLSLECTVEGTSNPNLYWYRQAAGRGLQLLFYSVGIGQISSEVPQNLSASRPQDRQFILSSKKLLLSDSGFYLCAWSGWHRASTEAFFGQGTRLTVV.